This T cell receptor (beta chain) was sequenced during a study of blood T cells in healthy people across ages. The authors ran a second PCR of about 7 to 11 cycles using a sample-barcoded 5' primer and a J-beta primer mix. Each cDNA molecule was tagged by a template-switch adaptor that had 12 random nucleotides. TCRdb used MiXCR to reprocess the 5' RACE reads, holding one entry per CDR3 protein. The sample carries 890,000 or so distinct CDR3 sequences, 62% recorded once. Study-level findings and limits: Calculation of diversity from one million T cells yielded estimates considered to be underestimates.

To note about this clonotype: No antigen is known for it.

Germline CDR1 and CDR2: SQVTM and ANQGSEA. V dropped 7 bases and J dropped 3 bases, with 9 bases sitting between them. CDR3 length: 11 residues. Sequencing was carried out using blood. The receptor was derived from a man aged 25-45 years in good health. The chain uses TRBV29-1 and TRBJ1-2; no definite D call. The CDR3 loop is CSAWIDYGYTF. The CDR3 nucleotides read TGCAGCGCCTGGATAGACTATGGCTACACCTTC.